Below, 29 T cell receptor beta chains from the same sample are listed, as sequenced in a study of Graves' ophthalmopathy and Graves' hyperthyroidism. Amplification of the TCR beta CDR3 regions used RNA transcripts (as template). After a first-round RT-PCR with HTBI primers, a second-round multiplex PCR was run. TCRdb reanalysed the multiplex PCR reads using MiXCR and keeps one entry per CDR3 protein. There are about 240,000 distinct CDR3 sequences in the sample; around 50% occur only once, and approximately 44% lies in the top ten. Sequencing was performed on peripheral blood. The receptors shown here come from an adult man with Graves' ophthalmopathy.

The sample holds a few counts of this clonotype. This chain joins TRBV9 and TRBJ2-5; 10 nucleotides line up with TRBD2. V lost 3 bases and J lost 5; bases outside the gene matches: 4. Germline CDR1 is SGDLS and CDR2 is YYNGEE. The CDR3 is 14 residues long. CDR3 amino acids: CASSGLGLAETQYF. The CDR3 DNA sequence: TGTGCCAGCAGCGGATTGGGACTAGCGGAGACCCAGTACTTC.

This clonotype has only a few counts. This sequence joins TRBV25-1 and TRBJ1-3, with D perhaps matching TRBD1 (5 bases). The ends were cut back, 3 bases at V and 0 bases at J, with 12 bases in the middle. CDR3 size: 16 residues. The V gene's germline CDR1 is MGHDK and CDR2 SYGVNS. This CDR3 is CASSDLTEGSGNTIYF. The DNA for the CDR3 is TGTGCCAGCAGTGATTTGACAGAAGGCTCTGGAAACACCATATATTTT.

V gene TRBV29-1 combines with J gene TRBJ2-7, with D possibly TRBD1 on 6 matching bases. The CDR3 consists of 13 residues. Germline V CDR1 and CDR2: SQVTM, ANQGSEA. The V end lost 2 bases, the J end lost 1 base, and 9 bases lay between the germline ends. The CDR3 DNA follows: TGCAGCGTTGAAATACAGGGTTCCTACGAGCAGTACTTC. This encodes CSVEIQGSYEQYF.

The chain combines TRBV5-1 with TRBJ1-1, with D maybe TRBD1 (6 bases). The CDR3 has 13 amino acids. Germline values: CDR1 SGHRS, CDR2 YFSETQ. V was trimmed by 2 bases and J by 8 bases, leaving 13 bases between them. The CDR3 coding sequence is TGCGCCAGCAGCTTCGGAACAGACAGGGAAGCTTTCTTT. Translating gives CASSFGTDREAFF.

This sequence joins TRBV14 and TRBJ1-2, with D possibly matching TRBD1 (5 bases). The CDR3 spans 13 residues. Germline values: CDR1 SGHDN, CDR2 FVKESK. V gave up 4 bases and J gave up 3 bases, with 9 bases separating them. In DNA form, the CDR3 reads TGTGCCAGCAGCCCCGGGGCTTACTATGGCTACACCTTC. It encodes CASSPGAYYGYTF.

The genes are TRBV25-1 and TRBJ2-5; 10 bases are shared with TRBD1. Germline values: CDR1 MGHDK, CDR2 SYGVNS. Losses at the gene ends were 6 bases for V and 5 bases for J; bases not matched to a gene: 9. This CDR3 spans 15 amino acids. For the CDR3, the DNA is TGTGCCAGCAGCGTACACGGGACAGGGGAGGAGACCCAGTACTTC. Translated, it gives CASSVHGTGEETQYF.

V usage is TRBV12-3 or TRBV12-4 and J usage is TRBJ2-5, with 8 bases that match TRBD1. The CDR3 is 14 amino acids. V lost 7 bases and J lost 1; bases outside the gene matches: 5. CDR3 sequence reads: CASTTGGSQETQYF. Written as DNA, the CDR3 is TGTGCCAGCACTACAGGGGGGTCCCAAGAGACCCAGTACTTC.

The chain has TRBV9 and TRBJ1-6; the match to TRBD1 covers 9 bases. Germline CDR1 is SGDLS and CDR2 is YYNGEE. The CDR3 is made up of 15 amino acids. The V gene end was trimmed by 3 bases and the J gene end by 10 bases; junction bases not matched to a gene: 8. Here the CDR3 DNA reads TGTGCCAGCAGCGCCCCGGGACAGGGTGGGTCACCCCTCCACTTT. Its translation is CASSAPGQGGSPLHF.

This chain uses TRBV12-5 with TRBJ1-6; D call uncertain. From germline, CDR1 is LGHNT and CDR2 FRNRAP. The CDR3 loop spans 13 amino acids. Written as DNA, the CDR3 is TGTGCCAGCAGTGCGAACTTCAATTCACCCCTCCACTTT. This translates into CASSANFNSPLHF.

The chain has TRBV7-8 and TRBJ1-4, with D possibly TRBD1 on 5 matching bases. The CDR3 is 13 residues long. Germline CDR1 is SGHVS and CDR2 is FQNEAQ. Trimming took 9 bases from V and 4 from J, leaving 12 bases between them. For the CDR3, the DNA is TGTGCCAGTAGTGGGGCCTTTAATGAAAAACTGTTTTTT. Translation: CASSGAFNEKLFF.

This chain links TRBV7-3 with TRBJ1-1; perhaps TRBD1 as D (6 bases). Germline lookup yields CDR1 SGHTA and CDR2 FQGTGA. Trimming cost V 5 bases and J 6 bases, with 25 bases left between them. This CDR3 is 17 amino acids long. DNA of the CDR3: TGTGCCAGCAGCCCCGATTTTGTTGGGGGGCGGGGGGCTGAAGCTTTCTTT. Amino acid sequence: CASSPDFVGGRGAEAFF.

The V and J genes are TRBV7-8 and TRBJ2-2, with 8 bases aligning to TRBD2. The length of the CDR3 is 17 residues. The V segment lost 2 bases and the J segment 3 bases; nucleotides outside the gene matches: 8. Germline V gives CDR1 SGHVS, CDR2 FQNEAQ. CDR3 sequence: CASSLRSAGADTGELFF. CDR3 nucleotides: TGTGCCAGCAGCTTACGGTCAGCGGGAGCGGACACCGGGGAGCTGTTTTTT.

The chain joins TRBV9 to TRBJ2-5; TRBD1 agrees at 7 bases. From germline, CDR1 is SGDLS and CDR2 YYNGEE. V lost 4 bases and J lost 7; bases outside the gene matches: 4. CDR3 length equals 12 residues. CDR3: CASSPSGGTQYF. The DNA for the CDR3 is TGTGCCAGCAGCCCCTCAGGGGGGACCCAGTACTTC.

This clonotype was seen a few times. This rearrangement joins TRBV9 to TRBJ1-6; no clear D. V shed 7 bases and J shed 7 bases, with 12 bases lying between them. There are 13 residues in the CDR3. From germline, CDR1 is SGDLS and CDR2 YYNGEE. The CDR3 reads CASCPTVNSPLHF. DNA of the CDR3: TGTGCCAGCTGCCCCACAGTGAATTCACCCCTCCACTTT.

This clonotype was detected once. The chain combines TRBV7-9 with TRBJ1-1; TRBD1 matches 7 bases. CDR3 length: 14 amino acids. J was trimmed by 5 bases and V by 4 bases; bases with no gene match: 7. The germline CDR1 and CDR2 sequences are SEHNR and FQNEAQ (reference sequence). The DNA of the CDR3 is TGTGCCAGCAGCTCGCAACAGGGGAGGACTGAAGCTTTCTTT. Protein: CASSSQQGRTEAFF.

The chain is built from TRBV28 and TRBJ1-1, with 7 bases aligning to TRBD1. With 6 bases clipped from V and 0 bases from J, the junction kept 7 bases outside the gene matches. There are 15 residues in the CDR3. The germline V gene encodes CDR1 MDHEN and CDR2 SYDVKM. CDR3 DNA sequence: TGTGCCAGCAGAACAGGACAGGCGATGAACACTGAAGCTTTCTTT. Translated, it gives CASRTGQAMNTEAFF.

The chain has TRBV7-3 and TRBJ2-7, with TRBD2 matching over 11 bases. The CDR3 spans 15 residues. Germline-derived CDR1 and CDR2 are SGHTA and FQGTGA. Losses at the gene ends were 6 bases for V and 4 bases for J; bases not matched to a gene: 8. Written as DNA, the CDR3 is TGTGCCAGCAGTTTTCTAGCGGGAGGTCTGTACGAGCAGTACTTC. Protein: CASSFLAGGLYEQYF. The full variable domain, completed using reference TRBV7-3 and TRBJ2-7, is GAGVSQTPSNKVTEKGKYVELRCDPISGHTALYWYRQSLGQGPEFLIYFQGTGAADDSGLPNDRFFAVRPEGSVSTLKIQRTERGDSAVYLCASSFLAGGLYEQYFGPGTRLTVT.

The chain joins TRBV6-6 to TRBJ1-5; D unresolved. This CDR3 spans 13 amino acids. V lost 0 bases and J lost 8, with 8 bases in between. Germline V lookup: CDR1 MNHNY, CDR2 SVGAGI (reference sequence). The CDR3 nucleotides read TGTGCCAGCAGTTACTCTCCAGCTGAGCCCCAGCATTTT. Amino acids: CASSYSPAEPQHF.

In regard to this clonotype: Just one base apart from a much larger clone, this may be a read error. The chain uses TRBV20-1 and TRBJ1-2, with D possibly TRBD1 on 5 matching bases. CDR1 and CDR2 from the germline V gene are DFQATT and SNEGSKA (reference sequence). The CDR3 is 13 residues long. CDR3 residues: CSARVGGNYSYTF. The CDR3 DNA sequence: TGCAGTGCTAGAGTTGGGGGTAACTATAGCTACACCTTC.

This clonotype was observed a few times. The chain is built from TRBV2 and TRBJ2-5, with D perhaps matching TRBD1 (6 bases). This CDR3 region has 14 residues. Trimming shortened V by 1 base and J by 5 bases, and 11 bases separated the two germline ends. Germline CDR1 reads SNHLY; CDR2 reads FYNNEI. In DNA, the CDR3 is TGTGCCAGCAGTGAAGTTAGGACAGTCGAGACCCAGTACTTC. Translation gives CASSEVRTVETQYF.

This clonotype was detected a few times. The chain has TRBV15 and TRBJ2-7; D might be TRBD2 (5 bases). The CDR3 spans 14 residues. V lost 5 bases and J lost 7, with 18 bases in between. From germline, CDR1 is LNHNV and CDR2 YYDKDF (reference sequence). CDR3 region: CATSPDLTTMEQYF. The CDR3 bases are TGTGCCACCAGCCCGGACTTGACTACGATGGAGCAGTACTTC. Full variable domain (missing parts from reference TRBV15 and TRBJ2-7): DAMVIQNPRYQVTQFGKPVTLSCSQTLNHNVMYWYQQKSSQAPKLLFHYYDKDFNNEADTPDNFQSRRPNTSFCFLDIRSPGLGDTAMYLCATSPDLTTMEQYFGPGTRLTVT.

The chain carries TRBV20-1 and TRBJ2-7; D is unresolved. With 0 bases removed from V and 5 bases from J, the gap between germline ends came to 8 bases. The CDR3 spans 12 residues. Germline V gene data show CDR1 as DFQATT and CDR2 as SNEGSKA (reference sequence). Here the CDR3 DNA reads TGCAGTGCTAGAGATCTTGGCCACGAGCAGTACTTC. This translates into CSARDLGHEQYF.

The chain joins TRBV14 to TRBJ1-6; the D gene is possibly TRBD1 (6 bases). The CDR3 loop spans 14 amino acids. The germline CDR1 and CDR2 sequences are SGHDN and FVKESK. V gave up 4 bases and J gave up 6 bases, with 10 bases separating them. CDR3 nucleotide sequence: TGTGCCAGCAGCCGACAGGTTCTTAATTCACCCCTCCACTTT. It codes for CASSRQVLNSPLHF.

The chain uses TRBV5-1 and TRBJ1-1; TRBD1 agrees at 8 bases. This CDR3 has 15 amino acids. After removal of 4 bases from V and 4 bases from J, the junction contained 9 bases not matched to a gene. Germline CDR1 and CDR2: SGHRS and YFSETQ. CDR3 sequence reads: CASSGPGGAVTEAFF. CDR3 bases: TGCGCCAGCAGCGGCCCAGGGGGCGCAGTCACTGAAGCTTTCTTT.

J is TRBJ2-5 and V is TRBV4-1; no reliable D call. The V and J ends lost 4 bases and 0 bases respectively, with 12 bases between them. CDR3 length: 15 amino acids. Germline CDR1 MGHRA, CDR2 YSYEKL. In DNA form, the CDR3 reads TGCGCCAGCAGCCCTGAAGGCCTCAACCAAGAGACCCAGTACTTC. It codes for CASSPEGLNQETQYF.

Here the CDR3 DNA reads TGTGCCAGCAGCCAAGGAGGGCAGGGGGCAGAAAAACTGTTTTTT. Amino acids: CASSQGGQGAEKLFF. The chain carries TRBV2 and TRBJ1-4; the match to TRBD1 covers 8 bases. There are 15 residues in the CDR3. The trim removed 6 bases at V and 8 bases at J, leaving 11 bases unmatched. Germline V gene lookup returns CDR1 SNHLY and CDR2 FYNNEI.

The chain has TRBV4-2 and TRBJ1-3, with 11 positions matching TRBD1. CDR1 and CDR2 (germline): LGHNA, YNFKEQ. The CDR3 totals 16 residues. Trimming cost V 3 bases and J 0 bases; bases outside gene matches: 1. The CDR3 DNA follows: TGTGCCAGCAGCCAGGACAGGGGGCCCTCTGGAAACACCATATATTTT. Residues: CASSQDRGPSGNTIYF.

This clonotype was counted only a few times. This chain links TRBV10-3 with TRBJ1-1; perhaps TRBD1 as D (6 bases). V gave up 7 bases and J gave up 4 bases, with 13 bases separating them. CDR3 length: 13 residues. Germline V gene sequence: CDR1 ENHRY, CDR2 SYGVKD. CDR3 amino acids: CAITHRELTEAFF. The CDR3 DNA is TGTGCCATCACCCACAGGGAGCTCACTGAAGCTTTCTTT.

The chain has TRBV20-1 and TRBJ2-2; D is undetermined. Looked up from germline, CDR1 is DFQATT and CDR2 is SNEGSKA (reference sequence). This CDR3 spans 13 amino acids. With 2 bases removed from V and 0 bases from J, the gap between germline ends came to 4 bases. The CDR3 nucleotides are TGCAGTGCTAGAATGGCGAACACCGGGGAGCTGTTTTTT. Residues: CSARMANTGELFF.